This TCR beta chain emerged from a study of T cell repertoires in cytomegalovirus infection. The study's findings and limits: The cumulative frequency of public TCR beta families identified carriers of CMV plus the relevant HLA.

The CDR3 is 14 amino acids. V lost 3 bases and J lost 4, with 9 bases in between. Per the germline V gene, CDR1 is LGHNA and CDR2 is YSLEER. From the reads, TCRdb called clonotypes with MiXCR, one entry per CDR3 protein. The sample consists of fewer than 550,000 distinct CDR3 sequences, approximately 30% of them appearing once. As to this clonotype: Its matching antigen is unknown.

Sample: PBMCs. J is TRBJ2-2 and V is TRBV4-3; D not certain. The TCR originated in a human donor in good health (CMV status not recorded). Some clones in this sample may be carry-over from other donors' samples. CDR3 in DNA: TGCGCCAGCAGCCAGCTCTCCACCACCGGGGAGCTGTTTTTT. This codes for CASSQLSTTGELFF.